The entry below describes one T cell receptor (beta chain). In the original workflow: Reference gene primers were amplified, and this amplification served to estimate nucleated cell counts. Method: immunoSEQ multiplex PCR; TCRdb's copy keeps in-frame clones and lacks some. The DNA was the basis for D and trimming; V, J and clone size are from that table. The sample lists more than 200,000 clones; 86% were seen once. The entry originates in a study of blood T cell repertoires in COVID-19. Study-wide background: Both acute and convalescent COVID-19 samples were obtained from the United States, Italy and Spain. The cDNA or gDNA used as material had been derived from T cells, B-cell-depleted T cells, or PBMCs.

Enrolled during active infection, Seattle patients were then followed longitudinally. This CDR3 contains 14 residues. The germline gives CDR1 SGHRS, CDR2 YFSETQ. V was shortened by 0 bases and J by 6 bases, with 13 bases between the two germline ends. The clonotype originates from a woman aged 45-59 years with COVID-19, enrolled during active disease. Sequenced input: peripheral blood. The genes are TRBV5-1 and TRBJ2-7; D not certain. The CDR3, as DNA: TGCGCCAGCAGCTTGGGAGGAGTGGATGGCGAGCAGTACTTC. Protein: CASSLGGVDGEQYF.